Detailed here is one T cell receptor beta chain. These data originate in a study of regulatory T cells in long-lasting Graves disease. Across the whole study: For a period under 3 months, newly diagnosed Graves' patients had taken antithyroid drugs.

Investigators prepared the TCR beta libraries by applying iRepertoire HTBI primers and Arm-PCR of CDR3 regions. TCRdb redid the calling of the multiplex PCR reads with MiXCR, one entry per CDR3 protein. Among approximately 300,000 distinct CDR3 sequences, 15% to 20% were seen once, and the ten largest hold less than 40%. Specified time point: newly diagnosed GD, antithyroid drugs for less than 3 months. Researchers made the TCR library from RNA that was extracted from PBMCs. Patients came through an endocrinology department, and that department was in Xi'an, China. This clonotype was sampled from a female donor with Graves disease. This specimen consisted of peripheral blood mononuclear cells (PBMCs), obtained at new diagnosis, from a patient treated with antithyroid drugs.

DNA of the CDR3: TGTGCCAGTAGTCCAGGAGGGGGCTTGAGTGGCTACACCTTC. It encodes CASSPGGGLSGYTF. The genes are TRBV19 and TRBJ1-2; 7 bases align to TRBD1. This CDR3 is built from 14 residues. Germline V lookup: CDR1 LNHDA, CDR2 SQIVND (reference sequence). J was trimmed by 7 bases and V by 5 bases; bases with no gene match: 10. The complete variable domain, with remaining parts taken from reference TRBV19 and TRBJ1-2, reads DGGITQSPKYLFRKEGQNVTLSCEQNLNHDAMYWYRQDPGQGLRLIYYSQIVNDFQKGDIAEGYSVSREKKESFPLTVTSAQKNPTAFYLCASSPGGGLSGYTFGSGTRLTVV.